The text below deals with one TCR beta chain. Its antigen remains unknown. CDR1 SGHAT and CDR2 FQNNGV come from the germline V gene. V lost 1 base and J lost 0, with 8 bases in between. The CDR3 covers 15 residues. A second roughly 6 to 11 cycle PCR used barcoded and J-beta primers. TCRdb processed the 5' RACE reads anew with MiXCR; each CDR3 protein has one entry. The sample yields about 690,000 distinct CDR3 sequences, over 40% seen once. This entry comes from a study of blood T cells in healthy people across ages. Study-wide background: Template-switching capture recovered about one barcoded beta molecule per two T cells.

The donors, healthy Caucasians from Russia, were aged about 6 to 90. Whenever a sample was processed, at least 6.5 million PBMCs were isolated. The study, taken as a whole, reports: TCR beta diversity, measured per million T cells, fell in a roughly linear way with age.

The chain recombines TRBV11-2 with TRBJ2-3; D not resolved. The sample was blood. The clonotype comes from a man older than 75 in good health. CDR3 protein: CASSLVSVSTDTQYF. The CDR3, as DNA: TGTGCCAGCAGCTTAGTCTCCGTCAGCACAGATACGCAGTATTTT. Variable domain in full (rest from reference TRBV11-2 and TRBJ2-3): EAGVAQSPRYKIIEKRQSVAFWCNPISGHATLYWYQQILGQGPKLLIQFQNNGVVDDSQLPKDRFSAERLKGVDSTLKIQPAKLEDSAVYLCASSLVSVSTDTQYFGPGTRLTVL.